Following are 8 T cell receptor beta chains from one sample sequenced in a study of blood T cell repertoires in COVID-19. Libraries were prepared by immunoSEQ multiplex PCR; TCRdb keeps only in-frame clonotypes and omits some of them. The sample records about 170,000 clones, around 82% being singletons. The sequenced material came from peripheral blood. These receptors all come from a man aged 55 to 70 who had recovered from COVID-19.

This clone appeared a few times. The chain uses TRBV5-1 and TRBJ2-1, with 7 bases aligning to TRBD1. V was clipped by 3 bases and J by 0 bases; unmatched bases: 0. CDR3 length equals 14 residues. Germline CDR1 SGHRS, CDR2 YFSETQ. As DNA, the CDR3 is TGCGCCAGCAGCTGGGACAGCTCCTACAATGAGCAGTTCTTC. It translates to CASSWDSSYNEQFF.

This chain links TRBV2 with TRBJ2-1; 11 bases align to TRBD2. Germline CDR1 and CDR2: SNHLY and FYNNEI. After removal of 3 bases from V and 10 bases from J, the junction contained 14 bases not matched to a gene. CDR3 length: 17 amino acids. The CDR3 DNA reads as TGTGCCAGCAGTGATAGGGCTAGCGGGGGGCGGGCCAAAGAGCAGTTCTTC. Residues: CASSDRASGGRAKEQFF.

The gene calls are TRBV7-3 and TRBJ2-1; D is ambiguous. Deletions cut 1 base from V and 8 bases from J, with 9 bases between. Germline assignment: CDR1 SGHTA and CDR2 FQGTGA. The CDR3 length is 13 residues. The CDR3 sequence is CASSLNAGDEQFF. The CDR3 nucleotides are TGTGCCAGCAGCTTAAACGCCGGTGATGAGCAGTTCTTC.

This rearrangement joins TRBV5-1 to TRBJ1-5; TRBD1 aligns across 10 bases. V lost 5 bases, J lost 6 bases, and 14 bases stayed unmatched. The germline gives CDR1 SGHRS, CDR2 YFSETQ. The CDR3 runs 17 residues. CDR3 DNA sequence: TGCGCCAGCAGTCGGATACCGGGACAGGGGTCCGGTCAGCCCCAGCATTTT. Protein product: CASSRIPGQGSGQPQHF. The full variable domain, rest sourced from reference TRBV5-1 and TRBJ1-5, is KAGVTQTPRYLIKTRGQQVTLSCSPISGHRSVSWYQQTPGQGLQFLFEYFSETQRNKGNFPGRFSGRQFSNSRSEMNVSTLELGDSALYLCASSRIPGQGSGQPQHFGDGTRLSIL.

The V call is TRBV20-1, the J call TRBJ1-1; D is perhaps TRBD1 (5 bases). CDR1 DFQATT and CDR2 SNEGSKA come from the germline V gene (reference sequence). The CDR3 contains 11 residues. The CDR3 DNA reads as TGCAGCGAACAGGTCGCAACTGAAGCTTTCTTT. This codes for CSEQVATEAFF.

The chain carries TRBV29-1 and TRBJ1-2; D gene ambiguous. Germline lookup yields CDR1 SQVTM and CDR2 ANQGSEA. Trimming left V 2 bases short and J 7 bases short, with 11 bases between. This CDR3 spans 12 amino acids. CDR3 sequence (DNA): TGCAGCGTTGAATCCATGCAGGTTGGCTACACCTTC. Translation: CSVESMQVGYTF.

The genes are TRBV6-4 and TRBJ2-5; D gene ambiguous. Germline V gives CDR1 MRHNA, CDR2 SNTAGT. The CDR3 is 13 amino acids. The germline V and J ends were trimmed by 4 bases and 2 bases, with 8 bases remaining between them. The CDR3 region is CASSANSQETQYF. The CDR3 bases are TGTGCCAGCAGTGCGAACTCACAAGAGACCCAGTACTTC.

The CDR3 DNA is TGCAGTGCTAGTTATGACTCAGGGGACACTGAAGCTTTCTTT. Protein product: CSASYDSGDTEAFF. The rearrangement joins TRBV20-1 to TRBJ1-1, with D possibly TRBD1 on 6 matching bases. Trimming cost V 3 bases and J 3 bases, with 14 bases left between them. The germline V gene encodes CDR1 DFQATT and CDR2 SNEGSKA (reference sequence). This CDR3 contains 14 residues.